This record concerns one T cell receptor beta chain sequence. Its target is unknown. Germline CDR1 is MNHEY and CDR2 is SMNVEV (reference sequence). CDR3 length equals 16 residues. The V end lost 2 bases, the J end lost 0 bases, and 11 bases lay between the germline ends. Here immunoSEQ multiplex PCR was the method, and the copy in TCRdb shows in-frame clones only, minus some. The sample consists of about 92,000 clones, 85% to 95% of them appearing once. This specimen comes from a study of cytomegalovirus exposure and HLA in healthy donors. Findings of the study overall: The authors confirmed in vitro that a few CMV-associated chains were specific for CMV antigens. A later analysis found first-cohort TCR clusters tended to co-occur in the approximately 110 validation repertoires. Most TCRs appeared rarely, but some public TCRs recurred in many donors.

The donors were members of the validation cohort comprising over a hundred subjects, separate from the approximately 700-subject first cohort. The receptor comes from a woman aged 25 to 45 in good health and CMV-seropositive. The source material was PBMCs. The V and J genes are TRBV27 and TRBJ1-5; D call uncertain. The CDR3 sequence is CASSLDGPYSNQPQHF. The CDR3 DNA follows: TGTGCCAGCAGTTTAGATGGGCCGTATAGCAATCAGCCCCAGCATTTT.